This paragraph reports one TCR beta chain. This sample is part of a study of blood T cells in healthy people across ages. Background on the study: For every two T cells, template switching captured about one barcoded beta molecule.

A second PCR, run for 7 to 11 cycles, used a sample-barcoded 5' primer plus a J-beta primer mix. TCRdb re-called the 5' RACE reads with MiXCR, one entry per CDR3 protein. The sample yields around 820,000 distinct CDR3 sequences, 20% to 25% seen once. This sample was also put to use in a study of T cells of mothers and their children. That publication notes: Regardless of relatedness, pairs show thymic selection shaping TCR recombination output in a similar manner.

Sequencing used blood. The clonotype comes from a boy aged 5-17 years in good health.

For the CDR3, the DNA is TGTGCCAGCAGCCAAGTGTTAGGGATTGGGTCTGAAGCTTTCTTT. It yields the protein CASSQVLGIGSEAFF. This chain connects TRBV3-1 to TRBJ1-1, with unresolved D. CDR1 and CDR2 from the germline V gene are LGHDT and YNNKEL (reference sequence). The CDR3 contains 15 residues. Trimming stripped 1 base from V and 6 bases from J, with 15 bases between.